The 5 T cell receptor beta chains below come from one sample, sequenced in a study of blood T cell repertoires in COVID-19. TCRdb's table, derived via immunoSEQ multiplex PCR, lists solely in-frame clones and lacks some. The repertoire holds around 400,000 clones, with roughly four fifths as singletons. Input material: PBMCs or T cells enriched from blood (not recorded which). These TCRs come from a woman in her 50s who had recovered from COVID-19.

CDR3 residues: CASSYGSGGEGTQYF. The CDR3 DNA reads TGTGCCAGCAGTTATGGTAGCGGGGGGGAAGGGACCCAGTACTTC. The rearrangement uses TRBV6-5 and TRBJ2-5, with 11 bases aligning to TRBD2. The trim removed 3 bases at V and 7 bases at J, leaving 7 bases unmatched. The CDR3 extends over 15 amino acids. In germline, CDR1 is MNHEY, CDR2 SVGAGI.

V gene TRBV5-6 combines with J gene TRBJ2-7; no reliable D call. V was pared by 3 bases and J by 3 bases, with 10 bases between. The germline V gene encodes CDR1 SGHDT and CDR2 YYEEEE. The CDR3 is 13 residues long. The CDR3 DNA reads TGTGCCAGCAGCTACCCGGTTCACTACGAGCAGTACTTC. Translation: CASSYPVHYEQYF.

The V and J genes are TRBV30 and TRBJ2-2; D uncertain. V gave up 1 base and J gave up 1 base, with 4 bases separating them. CDR1 and CDR2 (germline): GTSNPN, SVGIG (reference sequence). This CDR3 contains 13 residues. CDR3 coding DNA: TGTGCCTGGAGTGGGCAGAACACCGGGGAGCTGTTTTTT. Its protein is CAWSGQNTGELFF.

The CDR3 bases are TGTGCCAGCAGCTTAGTTGGGCCCCCCTCTGGAAACACCATATATTTT. Its translation is CASSLVGPPSGNTIYF. V gene TRBV7-8 combines with J gene TRBJ1-3; D gene unclear. Germline values: CDR1 SGHVS, CDR2 FQNEAQ. The CDR3 extends over 16 amino acids. Trimming stripped 1 base from V and 0 bases from J, with 10 bases between. The entire variable domain, with the rest obtained from reference TRBV7-8 and TRBJ1-3, is as follows: GAGVSQSPRYKVAKRGQDVALRCDPISGHVSLFWYQQALGQGPEFLTYFQNEAQLDKSGLPSDRFFAERPEGSVSTLKIQRTQQEDSAVYLCASSLVGPPSGNTIYFGEGSWLTVV.

The chain uses TRBV4-3 and TRBJ2-7, with 7 nucleotides matching TRBD2. The length of the CDR3 is 18 residues. V lost 1 base and J lost 0; bases outside the gene matches: 12. Looked up from germline, CDR1 is LGHNA and CDR2 is YSLEER. The chain's CDR3 is CASSQGLPIAGSSYEQYF. The CDR3 DNA sequence: TGCGCCAGCAGCCAAGGGCTCCCGATAGCGGGTAGCTCCTACGAGCAGTACTTC.